The 9 T cell receptor beta chains given below trace back to one sample, sequenced in a study of T cells in Graves' hyperthyroidism and ophthalmopathy. RNA transcripts were the template for amplifying TCR beta CDR3 regions. During a first-round RT-PCR of the TCR CDR3, the HTBI primer set was used. TCRdb called the multiplex PCR reads again in MiXCR, with one record for every CDR3 protein. The sample lists hundreds of thousands of distinct CDR3 sequences, over 35% occurring once. The sequenced sample consisted of blood. The receptor set was obtained from a man between 18 and 29 years old with Graves' hyperthyroidism.

This sequence joins TRBV10-3 and TRBJ2-6; 11 bases match TRBD1. This CDR3 contains 17 residues. J lost 4 bases, V lost 10 bases, and 12 bases had no gene match. Germline CDR1 is ENHRY and CDR2 is SYGVKD. Here the CDR3 reads CATPRTGGATGANVLTF. The CDR3 DNA follows: TGTGCCACCCCTCGGACAGGGGGCGCAACAGGGGCCAACGTCCTGACTTTC.

Comments on this clonotype: The conserved closing phenylalanine or tryptophan is absent in this CDR3, likely reflecting a read error. The DNA is omitted, as the CDR3 cannot be located on it reliably, and the CDR3 follows TCRdb's listing. This sequence joins TRBV25-1 and TRBJ2-2. CDR1 and CDR2 (germline): MGHDK, SYGVNS. The CDR3 is 9 residues long, ends included. CDR3 protein: CASSEYFGV.

The CDR3 region has the DNA TGTGCCATCACGGAGAGAGCAATGGGGGCCAACGTCCTGACTTTC. Amino acid sequence: CAITERAMGANVLTF. The chain carries TRBV10-3 and TRBJ2-6, with D hard to call. Trimming took 7 bases from V and 4 from J, leaving 14 bases between them. The CDR3 runs 15 residues. Germline lookup yields CDR1 ENHRY and CDR2 SYGVKD.

This rearrangement joins TRBV29-1 to TRBJ2-5; 8 nucleotides agree with TRBD2. Trimming removed 8 bases from V and 2 bases from J; junction bases left unmatched: 1. Germline V CDR1 and CDR2: SQVTM, ANQGSEA. This CDR3 is 11 amino acids long. CDR3: CSREGQETQYF. DNA of the CDR3: TGCAGCCGGGAGGGTCAAGAGACCCAGTACTTC.

This clonotype was recorded at least ten times. The rearrangement links TRBV20-1 to TRBJ2-5, with 12 bases matching TRBD2. Per the germline V gene, CDR1 is DFQATT and CDR2 is SNEGSKA (reference sequence). The CDR3 runs to 12 residues. CDR3 sequence: CRGTSGQETQYF. As DNA, the CDR3 is TGCAGAGGGACTAGCGGGCAAGAGACCCAGTACTTC.

This clonotype has at least ten counts. The rearrangement links TRBV29-1 to TRBJ1-1; tentative D call: TRBD1 (5 bases). The length of the CDR3 is 13 residues. The germline V gene encodes CDR1 SQVTM and CDR2 ANQGSEA. Trimming cost V 7 bases and J 4 bases, with 16 bases left between them. CDR3 amino acids: CSGRSLGGTEAFF. The CDR3 DNA sequence: TGCAGCGGAAGGTCCCTTGGGGGCACTGAAGCTTTCTTT. Drawing the rest from reference TRBV29-1 and TRBJ1-1, the complete variable domain is SAVISQKPSRDICQRGTSLTIQCQVDSQVTMMFWYRQQPGQSLTLIATANQGSEATYESGFVIDKFPISRPNLTFSTLTVSNMSPEDSSIYLCSGRSLGGTEAFFGQGTRLTVV.

This chain connects TRBV12-3 or TRBV12-4 to TRBJ1-6; D might be TRBD1 (6 bases). There are 15 residues in the CDR3. V lost 6 bases to trimming and J lost 11 bases, with 20 bases between them. The CDR3 nucleotides read TGTGCCAGCAGCTCAAATTCAGGGGCCTATCCACCCCTCCACTTT. Translating gives CASSSNSGAYPPLHF.

A note on this clonotype: Just one base apart from a much larger clone, this may be a read error. This sequence joins TRBV2 and TRBJ1-5; 7 positions match TRBD1. The CDR3 is 16 amino acids. Losses at the gene ends were 6 bases for V and 2 bases for J; bases not matched to a gene: 10. Germline values: CDR1 SNHLY, CDR2 FYNNEI. The chain's CDR3 is CASRRQGGGGNQPQHF. The CDR3 DNA follows: TGTGCCAGCAGGAGACAGGGCGGTGGGGGCAATCAGCCCCAGCATTTT.

The gene calls are TRBV6-5 and TRBJ1-1; no clear D gene. The V end was cut by 6 bases, the J end by 5 bases, with 16 bases between. Germline-derived CDR1 and CDR2 are MNHEY and SVGAGI. The CDR3 length is 14 residues. CDR3 nucleotides: TGTGCCAGCAGCTCGACGGGGAGCGAGACTGAAGCTTTCTTT. Its translation: CASSSTGSETEAFF.